This is a list of T cell receptor beta chains from one sample in a study of OX40 agonist ivuxolimab in advanced cancers. Produced via immunoSEQ multiplex PCR; TCRdb's table is partial and in-frame only. The table lists about 59,000 clones, approximately 80% of them singletons. Sample: CD4+ or CD8+ T cells sorted from blood, taken in a trial of the OX40 agonist ivuxolimab. The receptors were gathered from an adult with an advanced solid tumor such as melanoma, head and neck, liver or kidney cancer. The CDR3 runs from the conserved cysteine through the conserved F or W. The D gene is left open where the match is weak. Clone size is shown for a subset of rows, as once, few, many or a class of expanded clone.

D gene: NA
J gene: TRBJ1-2
clone size: NA
V gene: TRBV9
CDR3 protein: CASSVGGQVYGYTF
CDR3 DNA: TGTGCCAGCAGCGTAGGAGGGCAGGTCTATGGCTACACCTTC

D gene: NA
J gene: TRBJ2-3
clone size: NA
V gene: TRBV7-3
CDR3 protein: CASSLGTRDTQYF
CDR3 DNA: TGTGCCAGCAGCTTGGGGACTCGGGATACGCAGTATTTT

D gene: TRBD1
J gene: TRBJ1-1
clone size: NA
V gene: TRBV10-3
CDR3 protein: CAISGTGVNTEAFF
CDR3 DNA: TGTGCCATCAGTGGGACAGGGGTGAACACTGAAGCTTTCTTT

D gene: TRBD1
J gene: TRBJ2-2
clone size: few
V gene: TRBV7-3
CDR3 protein: CASSLSQGATGELFF
CDR3 DNA: TGTGCCAGCAGCTTATCGCAGGGGGCGACCGGGGAGCTGTTTTTT

D gene: NA
J gene: TRBJ1-1
clone size: NA
V gene: TRBV9
CDR3 protein: CASSVVSGDTEAFF
CDR3 DNA: TGTGCCAGCAGCGTAGTATCTGGCGACACTGAAGCTTTCTTT

D gene: TRBD2
J gene: TRBJ2-1
clone size: NA
V gene: TRBV19
CDR3 protein: CASSPRPSGSSYNEQFF
CDR3 DNA: TGTGCCAGTAGTCCCCGACCTAGCGGGAGCTCCTACAATGAGCAGTTCTTC

D gene: NA
J gene: TRBJ1-2
clone size: NA
V gene: TRBV30
CDR3 protein: CAWSVGGQRGYTF
CDR3 DNA: TGTGCCTGGAGTGTGGGGGGGCAAAGGGGCTACACCTTC

D gene: NA
J gene: TRBJ2-2
clone size: NA
V gene: TRBV2
CDR3 protein: CASSAHSSNTGELFF
CDR3 DNA: TGTGCCAGCAGTGCACATAGCTCAAACACCGGGGAGCTGTTTTTT

D gene: NA
J gene: TRBJ2-1
clone size: NA
V gene: TRBV18
CDR3 protein: CASSPPGLTADNEQFF
CDR3 DNA: TGTGCCAGCTCACCACCCGGTTTGACAGCGGACAATGAGCAGTTCTTC

D gene: NA
J gene: TRBJ2-1
clone size: NA
V gene: TRBV20-1
CDR3 protein: CSARVYNEQFF
CDR3 DNA: TGCAGTGCTAGAGTGTACAATGAGCAGTTCTTC

D gene: NA
J gene: TRBJ1-5
clone size: NA
V gene: TRBV7-2
CDR3 protein: CASSLDSNQPQHF
CDR3 DNA: TGTGCCAGCAGCTTAGACAGTAATCAGCCCCAGCATTTT

D gene: NA
J gene: TRBJ1-3
clone size: NA
V gene: TRBV30
CDR3 protein: CAWRKSGNTIYF
CDR3 DNA: TGTGCCTGGAGGAAGTCTGGAAACACCATATATTTT

D gene: NA
J gene: TRBJ1-6
clone size: NA
V gene: TRBV7-2
CDR3 protein: CASSPRDNNSPLHF
CDR3 DNA: TGTGCCAGCAGCCCACGGGATAATAATTCACCCCTCCACTTT

D gene: NA
J gene: TRBJ1-2
clone size: NA
V gene: TRBV5-5
CDR3 protein: CASSLGQALRLYTF
CDR3 DNA: TGTGCCAGCAGCTTGGGACAGGCGCTTAGGCTCTACACCTTC

D gene: TRBD1
J gene: TRBJ2-5
clone size: NA
V gene: TRBV5-1
CDR3 protein: CASSPGAARQGQETQYF
CDR3 DNA: TGCGCCAGCAGCCCCGGAGCGGCCCGACAGGGCCAAGAGACCCAGTACTTC

D gene: TRBD1
J gene: TRBJ1-1
clone size: NA
V gene: TRBV5-1
CDR3 protein: CASSLGTGMSAEAFF
CDR3 DNA: TGCGCCAGCAGCTTAGGGACAGGGATGTCGGCTGAAGCTTTCTTT

D gene: TRBD2
J gene: TRBJ2-1
clone size: NA
V gene: TRBV7-6
CDR3 protein: CASSLDVAGRGANEQFF
CDR3 DNA: TGTGCCAGCAGCTTAGATGTAGCGGGGCGAGGGGCAAATGAGCAGTTCTTC

D gene: NA
J gene: TRBJ1-3
clone size: NA
V gene: TRBV4-1
CDR3 protein: CASSQSRGRSGNTIYF
CDR3 DNA: TGCGCCAGCAGCCAATCCCGAGGGCGATCTGGAAACACCATATATTTT

D gene: NA
J gene: TRBJ2-1
clone size: NA
V gene: TRBV29-1
CDR3 protein: CSVGQASNEQFF
CDR3 DNA: TGCAGCGTTGGGCAGGCGAGCAATGAGCAGTTCTTC